Below are 24 T cell receptor beta chains sequenced from a single sample in a study of post-analysis software for immune sequencing data (dated by TCRdb to 2015 to 2017). Study-wide findings and limitations: Significantly higher frequencies in patients than in controls were found for roughly 5 TRBV segments, including TRBV5-6, TRBV5-1 and TRBV20-1.

Their cognate antigens are unknown. Libraries were constructed by PCR. These reads were obtained on an Illumina HiSeq 2500. Unique molecular identifiers were incorporated into TCR beta cDNA libraries to reduce PCR and sequencing biases. The public reads were quality trimmed at Q25 with fastp and then assembled into clones with MiXCR by TCRdb, keeping productive beta chains. For every CDR3 protein sequence, its rows merge into one entry that carries the most common genes and DNA. This sample has about 460,000 distinct CDR3 sequences in its table, and over 35% of those were observed once. Of the sample, about 12% falls within the top ten clones. Sequencing was done on a sample of blood. Receptors were obtained from a girl aged 10-17 years with multiple sclerosis.

The chain employs TRBV28 and TRBJ1-5; TRBD1 might be the D (5 bases). Germline CDR1 and CDR2: MDHEN and SYDVKM. Trimming took 6 bases from V and 1 from J, leaving 16 bases between them. This CDR3 has 16 amino acids. In DNA, the CDR3 is TGTGCCAGCAGGGGGGGGGAGGGACGAAGCAATCAGCCCCAGCATTTT. Amino acid sequence: CASRGGEGRSNQPQHF.

This clonotype was recorded once. A junction boundary mismatches the germline segment, possibly from a read error. The chain is built from TRBV25-1 and TRBJ2-4; maybe TRBD1 (6 bases). Germline V gives CDR1 MGHDK, CDR2 SYGVNS. This CDR3 is 11 amino acids long. DNA for the CDR3: TGTGTCAGCGCAGGGGTGGGGATTCAGTACTTC. Residues: CVSAGVGIQYF.

This clonotype was counted only a few times. V is TRBV28 and J is TRBJ2-1, with 8 nucleotides matching TRBD2. V lost 6 bases, J lost 6 bases, and 10 bases stayed unmatched. The germline CDR1 and CDR2 sequences are MDHEN and SYDVKM. The CDR3 runs 15 residues. The CDR3, as DNA: TGTGCCAGCAGGTCCGGGACTAGTTCCCTCAATGAGCAGTTCTTC. Amino acid sequence: CASRSGTSSLNEQFF.

This chain connects TRBV5-1 to TRBJ2-7, with 10 bases that match TRBD1. The CDR3 sequence is 16 residues long. Losses at the gene ends were 4 bases for V and 5 bases for J; bases not matched to a gene: 12. Germline lookup yields CDR1 SGHRS and CDR2 YFSETQ. CDR3 sequence (DNA): TGCGCCAGCAGCGGGGGACGACAGGGGGCAAGGGACGAGCAGTACTTC. It is translated as CASSGGRQGARDEQYF. Variable domain in full (rest from reference TRBV5-1 and TRBJ2-7): KAGVTQTPRYLIKTRGQQVTLSCSPISGHRSVSWYQQTPGQGLQFLFEYFSETQRNKGNFPGRFSGRQFSNSRSEMNVSTLELGDSALYLCASSGGRQGARDEQYFGPGTRLTVT.

In this sample, this clonotype turned up a few times. This sequence joins TRBV7-9 and TRBJ1-1, with D possibly being TRBD1 (6 bases). This CDR3 has 14 amino acids. V was shortened by 2 bases and J by 4 bases, with 11 bases between the two germline ends. In germline, CDR1 is SEHNR, CDR2 FQNEAQ (reference sequence). The CDR3 DNA reads as TGTGCCAGCAGCTTACTACAGGGTTTCACTGAAGCTTTCTTT. Its protein is CASSLLQGFTEAFF.

A few counts support this clonotype. V is TRBV15 and J is TRBJ2-7, with 8 bases that match TRBD2. Looked up from germline, CDR1 is LNHNV and CDR2 is YYDKDF (reference sequence). The V gene end was trimmed by 3 bases and the J gene end by 5 bases; junction bases not matched to a gene: 12. CDR3 length equals 16 residues. The chain's CDR3 is CATSRKSGTRFHEQYF. The CDR3 coding sequence is TGTGCCACCAGCAGGAAGTCCGGGACTAGATTCCACGAGCAGTACTTC.

The chain uses TRBV20-1 and TRBJ2-1; 8 positions match TRBD2. Unmatched junction bases numbered 11, after V lost 6 bases and J lost 4 bases. Germline V gene data show CDR1 as DFQATT and CDR2 as SNEGSKA (reference sequence). The CDR3 is 15 amino acids. The CDR3 DNA sequence: TGCAGTGCCGCAGCCGGACTAGCCCGTTACAATGAGCAGTTCTTC. Its protein product is CSAAAGLARYNEQFF.

In DNA, the CDR3 is TGTGCCAGCAGCAAATCCAGACACAATGAGCAGTTCTTC. This translates into CASSKSRHNEQFF. The gene calls are TRBV21-1 and TRBJ2-1. TRBV21-1 is a pseudogene segment. This CDR3 has 13 amino acids.

In this sample, this clonotype turned up a few times. The chain recombines TRBV9 with TRBJ2-5; no clear D. Germline values: CDR1 SGDLS, CDR2 YYNGEE. The CDR3 sequence is 13 residues long. The ends were cut back, 0 bases at V and 3 bases at J, with 6 bases in the middle. The CDR3 DNA reads TGTGCCAGCAGCGTAGGGGAAGAAGAGACCCAGTACTTC. Translated, it gives CASSVGEEETQYF.

V and J are TRBV6-1 and TRBJ2-1; TRBD1 or TRBD2 may be the D gene (5 bases each). This CDR3 region has 15 residues. CDR1 and CDR2 (germline): MNHNS, SASEGT. The V and J ends lost 6 bases and 0 bases respectively, with 12 bases between them. This CDR3 reads CASSRDASSYNEQFF. Written as DNA, the CDR3 is TGTGCCAGCAGCCGGGACGCGAGCTCCTACAATGAGCAGTTCTTC.

The chain combines TRBV18 with TRBJ2-5, with D maybe TRBD1 (5 bases). The tail of the sequence fits TRBJ2-7 better, so the J call may be wrong. The CDR3 contains 13 residues. Germline V CDR1 and CDR2: KGHSH, LQKENI. In DNA form, the CDR3 reads TGTGCCAGCTCACCACAGGGGAACGGCGAGCAGTACTTC. Residues: CASSPQGNGEQYF.

The chain couples TRBV7-9 to TRBJ2-1, with D possibly matching TRBD2 (5 bases). V gave up 2 bases and J gave up 5 bases, with 13 bases separating them. CDR1 is SEHNR, CDR2 FQNEAQ, per germline (reference sequence). This CDR3 comprises 15 residues. CDR3 sequence (DNA): TGTGCCAGCAGCTTATGGCGGGCCGGCCACAATGAGCAGTTCTTC. Residues: CASSLWRAGHNEQFF.

The chain has TRBV12-3 or TRBV12-4 and TRBJ2-1; 8 positions agree with TRBD2. The CDR3 extends over 15 amino acids. Trimming cost V 6 bases and J 3 bases; bases outside gene matches: 7. For the CDR3, the DNA is TGTGCCAGCAGACATAGCGGGACCTACTACAATGAGCAGTTCTTC. Its protein product is CASRHSGTYYNEQFF.

There are a few counts of this clonotype. The gene calls are TRBV20-1 and TRBJ2-3; TRBD2 might be the D (6 bases). Trimming stripped 6 bases from V and 3 bases from J, with 19 bases between. The CDR3 loop spans 15 amino acids. The germline V gene encodes CDR1 DFQATT and CDR2 SNEGSKA (reference sequence). The CDR3 spells CSASSSVGGTDTQYF. The CDR3 DNA sequence: TGCAGTGCCAGCAGCTCGGTTGGAGGGACAGATACGCAGTATTTT.

This chain connects TRBV7-2 to TRBJ2-5, with D tentatively TRBD2 (6 bases). V lost 3 bases and J lost 2, with 13 bases in between. The CDR3 runs 15 residues. Germline V gene sequence: CDR1 SGHTA, CDR2 FQGNSA. The CDR3 coding sequence is TGTGCCAGCAGCTTCGAAAGCGGGCTTCAAGAGACCCAGTACTTC. Its protein product is CASSFESGLQETQYF.

This clonotype was recorded a few times. The V and J genes are TRBV7-2 and TRBJ2-7; D remains ambiguous. Trimming stripped 8 bases from V and 1 base from J, with 9 bases between. Per germline, CDR1 SGHTA and CDR2 FQGNSA. The CDR3 consists of 12 residues. This CDR3 is CASGGVSYEQYF. As DNA, the CDR3 is TGTGCCAGCGGCGGAGTGTCCTACGAGCAGTACTTC.

This chain connects TRBV6-5 to TRBJ2-2; D unresolved. This CDR3 spans 16 amino acids. Germline assignment: CDR1 MNHEY and CDR2 SVGAGI. The V end was cut by 7 bases, the J end by 5 bases, with 20 bases between. The CDR3 protein is CASNKNKPGRTGELFF. DNA for the CDR3: TGTGCCAGCAACAAGAACAAACCTGGGCGGACCGGGGAGCTGTTTTTT.

This sequence joins TRBV20-1 and TRBJ2-7; no firm D call. Germline V gives CDR1 DFQATT, CDR2 SNEGSKA (reference sequence). This CDR3 has 15 residues. V was clipped by 3 bases and J by 0 bases, with 15 bases between them. The DNA for the CDR3 is TGCAGTGCTAGTGCTGGGTTCGACCTCTCCTACGAGCAGTACTTC. Translated, it gives CSASAGFDLSYEQYF.

With respect to this clonotype: A read error may explain this, as a much larger clone is one base away. The CDR3 ends on some other residue instead of the conserved phenylalanine or tryptophan, so this is likely a read error. The chain links TRBV6-6 to TRBJ2-3; 7 nucleotides line up with TRBD2. Germline assignment: CDR1 MNHNY and CDR2 SVGAGI (reference sequence). V lost 2 bases, J lost 6 bases, and 2 bases stayed unmatched. The CDR3 totals 13 residues. DNA for the CDR3: TGTGCCAGCAGTTACCGGCGGGAGGATACGCAGTATTTG. Amino acid sequence: CASSYRREDTQYL.

The V gene is TRBV12-3 or TRBV12-4, the J gene TRBJ1-2, with a possible D match to TRBD1 (5 bases). V shed 6 bases and J shed 6 bases, with 14 bases lying between them. This CDR3 spans 13 amino acids. CDR3 coding DNA: TGTGCCAGCAGAGTATCAGGGATCGATGGCTACACCTTC. It is translated as CASRVSGIDGYTF.

V gene TRBV29-1 combines with J gene TRBJ2-5; no reliable D call. CDR3 length equals 10 residues. V was shortened by 1 base and J by 4 bases, with 1 base between the two germline ends. Germline-derived CDR1 and CDR2 are SQVTM and ANQGSEA. The CDR3 coding sequence is TGCAGCGTTGAAGTAGAGACCCAGTACTTC. This encodes CSVEVETQYF.

This clonotype was counted between two and nine times. This chain joins TRBV5-1 and TRBJ2-7; D remains unclear. V lost 0 bases to trimming and J lost 5 bases, with 12 bases between them. Germline CDR1 and CDR2: SGHRS and YFSETQ. CDR3 length: 14 amino acids. The CDR3 DNA follows: TGCGCCAGCAGCTTGGTCCCGCCGGAGAACGAGCAGTACTTC. Translation gives CASSLVPPENEQYF.

This sequence joins TRBV12-3 or TRBV12-4 and TRBJ2-6; TRBD1 matches at 10 bases. This CDR3 comprises 17 residues. J lost 4 bases, V lost 6 bases, and 9 bases had no gene match. CDR3 in DNA: TGTGCCAGCAGCCTCGGGACAGGGGCCTTGGGGGCCAACGTCCTGACTTTC. Amino acid sequence: CASSLGTGALGANVLTF.

This clonotype was found a few times. This sequence joins TRBV29-1 and TRBJ1-2, with 9 bases fitting TRBD1. Trimming at V came to 6 bases and at J to 8 bases, leaving 4 bases not matched to a gene. Germline V CDR1 and CDR2: SQVTM, ANQGSEA. The CDR3 is made up of 11 amino acids. As DNA, the CDR3 is TGCAGCGTAGCGGACAGGGGCGGCTACACCTTC. Translating gives CSVADRGGYTF.